Below, 28 T cell receptor beta chains from the same sample are listed, as sequenced in a study of molecular identifiers for immune sequencing clone quantification. TCRdb analysed the PCR reads with MiXCR anew, one entry per CDR3 protein. Among around 320,000 distinct CDR3 sequences listed, 24% were seen once. Source material: naive CD8+ T cells from blood, with Jurkat cell RNA spiked in. Documented subset: FACS-sorted CD8+CD4-CCR7+CD45RA+ naive T cells. The receptors derive from a human donor in good health. Some libraries in this study had Jurkat cell RNA spiked in.

This clonotype was detected only a few times. V gene TRBV4-2 combines with J gene TRBJ1-5; maybe TRBD1 (6 bases). CDR3 length equals 14 residues. The V gene's germline CDR1 is LGHNA and CDR2 YNFKEQ. V was pared by 4 bases and J by 6 bases, with 13 bases between. Written as DNA, the CDR3 is TGTGCCAGCAGCCGGCAAACGGGGGCTCAGCCCCAGCATTTT. The encoded protein is CASSRQTGAQPQHF.

A note on this clonotype: With a much larger clone just one base away, this may be a read error. The J gene is TRBJ1-1, the V gene TRBV13; D not certain. Germline V lookup: CDR1 PRHDT, CDR2 FYEKMQ (reference sequence). This CDR3 is 14 amino acids long. The CDR3 spells CASSVGLTVAEAFF. The CDR3 DNA reads TGTGCCAGCAGCGTAGGCCTAACGGTAGCTGAAGCTTTCTTT.

The V gene is TRBV19, the J gene TRBJ2-3, with D possibly being TRBD2 (5 bases). The CDR3 length is 18 residues. Germline V gene sequence: CDR1 LNHDA, CDR2 SQIVND (reference sequence). V was cut by 4 bases and J by 4 bases, with 24 bases left in between. In DNA, the CDR3 is TGTGCCAGTAGTACCCGAATTGTAGGCGGTGAGGGTCCAGATACGCAGTATTTT. As protein: CASSTRIVGGEGPDTQYF.

CDR3: CASSQDPGTFSYEQYF. The CDR3 nucleotides read TGCGCCAGCAGCCAAGATCCGGGGACGTTCTCCTACGAGCAGTACTTC. The rearrangement links TRBV4-1 to TRBJ2-7, with D possibly called TRBD1 or TRBD2 (5 bases each). The V end lost 0 bases, the J end lost 0 bases, and 12 bases lay between the germline ends. Germline lookup yields CDR1 MGHRA and CDR2 YSYEKL. The CDR3 covers 16 residues.

This clonotype was observed a handful of times. V is TRBV2 and J is TRBJ2-2, with D hard to call. V was shortened by 5 bases and J by 2 bases, with 15 bases between the two germline ends. CDR1 is SNHLY and CDR2 is FYNNEI in the germline V gene. The CDR3 consists of 16 residues. The CDR3: CASSPFIGRNTGELFF. CDR3 in DNA: TGTGCCAGCAGTCCCTTCATAGGTCGCAACACCGGGGAGCTGTTTTTT.

This clonotype occurred a few times. This chain links TRBV4-2 with TRBJ2-7; 9 bases line up with TRBD2. Per the germline V gene, CDR1 is LGHNA and CDR2 is YNFKEQ. The CDR3 runs to 16 residues. V dropped 0 bases and J dropped 2; count of bases not matched to a gene: 5. The chain's CDR3 is CASSQDRASGAYEQYF. Here the CDR3 DNA reads TGTGCCAGCAGCCAAGATCGGGCTAGCGGGGCCTACGAGCAGTACTTC.

V and J are TRBV19 and TRBJ2-7; D perhaps matches TRBD1 (6 bases). V shed 3 bases and J shed 2 bases, with 11 bases lying between them. This CDR3 region has 14 residues. Germline V lookup: CDR1 LNHDA, CDR2 SQIVND (reference sequence). CDR3 amino acids: CASSITGQTYEQYF. Here the CDR3 DNA reads TGTGCCAGTAGTATCACAGGGCAGACCTACGAGCAGTACTTC.

With regard to this clonotype: One end of the junction does not line up with germline, which may come from a read error. As DNA, the CDR3 is TGTGCCACCAGTAGAGACAGGAAAGAGACCCAGAACTTC. Translated: CATSRDRKETQNF. The chain is built from TRBV15 and TRBJ2-5; TRBD1 is a possible D gene (6 bases). There are 13 residues in the CDR3. Germline V gene sequence: CDR1 LNHNV, CDR2 YYDKDF (reference sequence).

Regarding this clonotype: One end of the junction is discordant with germline, which a read error may explain. The chain combines TRBV5-3 with TRBJ1-6, with a weak D call TRBD1 (6 bases). TRBV5-3 is given ORF status, its function remaining uncertain. The CDR3 length is 15 residues. For the CDR3, the DNA is TGTGCCAGCAGCTTGGATTCTGGGAGACAGGCACCCCTCCACTTT. Translating it yields CASSLDSGRQAPLHF.

At least ten counts were recorded for this clonotype. The chain employs TRBV5-5 and TRBJ1-1; D gene ambiguous. The CDR3 is made up of 12 amino acids. CDR1 is SGHKS and CDR2 is YYEKEE in the germline V gene (reference sequence). V was cut by 1 base and J by 4 bases, with 5 bases left in between. CDR3 nucleotide sequence: TGTGCCAGCAGCTTGACGACCACTGAAGCTTTCTTT. As protein: CASSLTTTEAFF.

A few counts support this clonotype. V is TRBV14 and J is TRBJ1-3; TRBD1 might be the D (6 bases). CDR1 is SGHDN and CDR2 is FVKESK in the germline V gene. The CDR3 is 14 residues long. V lost 4 bases and J lost 3, with 10 bases in between. CDR3 amino acids: CASSPPGVGNTIYF. The DNA for the CDR3 is TGTGCCAGCAGCCCACCAGGGGTTGGAAACACCATATATTTT.

This clonotype was seen a single time. A much larger clone differs from this one at a single base, so this may be a read error. This chain links TRBV2 with TRBJ1-2; 8 bases agree with TRBD1. The CDR3 totals 14 residues. Germline V gene lookup returns CDR1 SNHLY and CDR2 FYNNEI. The CDR3 sequence: CANSEVGQGYGYTF. CDR3 sequence (DNA): TGTGCCAACAGTGAAGTCGGACAGGGCTATGGCTACACCTTC. The full variable domain, with the rest looked up from reference TRBV2 and TRBJ1-2, is EPEVTQTPSHQVTQMGQEVILRCVPISNHLYFYWYRQILGQKVEFLVSFYNNEISEKSEIFDDQFSVERPDGSNFTLKIRSTKLEDSAMYFCANSEVGQGYGYTFGSGTRLTVV.

V is TRBV29-1 and J is TRBJ2-7; 8 nucleotides agree with TRBD1. V shed 3 bases, J shed 0 bases, and the junction held 13 bases outside the gene matches. Germline values: CDR1 SQVTM, CDR2 ANQGSEA. The CDR3 is 17 residues long. Here the CDR3 reads CSVEVGEGQETSYEQYF. CDR3 DNA: TGCAGCGTTGAGGTTGGCGAGGGACAGGAGACCTCCTACGAGCAGTACTTC.

The V call is TRBV6-5, the J call TRBJ1-4; D perhaps matches TRBD1 (5 bases). The length of the CDR3 is 12 residues. Germline-derived CDR1 and CDR2 are MNHEY and SVGAGI. Trimming stripped 6 bases from V and 8 bases from J, with 10 bases between. The CDR3 sequence is CASRGGSEKLFF. In DNA, the CDR3 is TGTGCCAGCAGGGGGGGGAGCGAAAAACTGTTTTTT.

V is TRBV27 and J is TRBJ1-5; TRBD1 matches at 9 bases. V was clipped by 7 bases and J by 6 bases; unmatched bases: 10. This CDR3 is built from 15 residues. CDR1 and CDR2 (germline): MNHEY, SMNVEV (reference sequence). The CDR3 DNA is TGTGCCAGCACCCTGACAGGGGGTTGGGGTCAGCCCCAGCATTTT. Protein: CASTLTGGWGQPQHF.

To note about this clonotype: A much larger clone differs from this one at a single base, so this may be a read error. The V and J genes are TRBV20-1 and TRBJ2-7; tentatively, D is TRBD2 (6 bases). Trimming pared 5 bases from V and 0 bases from J, leaving 11 bases between. The CDR3 loop spans 13 amino acids. The V gene's germline CDR1 is DFQATT and CDR2 SNEGSKA (reference sequence). This chain's CDR3 is CSALRDDSYEQYF. As DNA, the CDR3 is TGCAGTGCTTTGCGGGACGACTCCTACGAGCAGTACTTC.

With regard to this clonotype: A read error may explain this, as a much larger clone is one base away. The CDR3 DNA sequence: TGTGCCAGAGAGGGGGGAGACATTGAAGCTTTCTTT. It codes for CAREGGDIEAFF. V gene TRBV30 combines with J gene TRBJ1-1, with D maybe TRBD1 (6 bases). The CDR3 loop spans 12 amino acids. V lost 8 bases, J lost 7 bases, and 17 bases lay in between. Germline V gene data show CDR1 as GTSNPN and CDR2 as SVGIG (reference sequence).

This clonotype was observed many times. CDR3 nucleotide sequence: TGTGCCAGCAGTGAAGAGGAAAAACTGTTTTTT. Translation: CASSEEEKLFF. The V and J genes are TRBV2 and TRBJ1-4; D is uncertain. Germline V gives CDR1 SNHLY, CDR2 FYNNEI. V was pared by 1 base and J by 8 bases, with 2 bases between. This CDR3 has 11 residues.

This clonotype was seen more than once but under ten times. J is TRBJ1-1 and V is TRBV27, with D possibly being TRBD1 (5 bases). The CDR3 totals 14 residues. The germline V and J ends were trimmed by 0 bases and 5 bases, with 10 bases remaining between them. Germline CDR1 reads MNHEY; CDR2 reads SMNVEV (reference sequence). The CDR3, as DNA: TGTGCCAGCAGTTTATCGGGGGGGGTTACTGAAGCTTTCTTT. Translation: CASSLSGGVTEAFF.

The J gene is TRBJ1-1, the V gene TRBV7-2; 7 bases match TRBD1. The CDR3 contains 16 residues. V lost 1 base and J lost 1; bases outside the gene matches: 6. Germline V lookup: CDR1 SGHTA, CDR2 FQGNSA. Written as DNA, the CDR3 is TGTGCCAGCAGCTTAGGACAGGGCTGGAGGAACACTGAAGCTTTCTTT. Translation gives CASSLGQGWRNTEAFF.

The V gene is TRBV7-9, the J gene TRBJ1-5; a weak D match, TRBD1 (5 bases). The germline V and J ends were trimmed by 4 bases and 0 bases, with 13 bases remaining between them. Per the germline V gene, CDR1 is SEHNR and CDR2 is FQNEAQ (reference sequence). This CDR3 is 16 amino acids long. The CDR3 DNA reads TGTGCCAGCAGCTCCTCGGGGGGGAGTAGCAATCAGCCCCAGCATTTT. Protein product: CASSSSGGSSNQPQHF.

V usage is TRBV27 and J usage is TRBJ2-7, with unresolved D. The CDR3 is made up of 15 amino acids. Germline lookup yields CDR1 MNHEY and CDR2 SMNVEV (reference sequence). V lost 3 bases to trimming and J lost 3 bases, with 15 bases between them. The CDR3 here is CASSFSSGYGYEQYF. The CDR3 DNA sequence: TGTGCCAGCAGTTTCTCCTCTGGGTACGGCTACGAGCAGTACTTC.

Comment on this clonotype: A read error may be the cause here, since a much bigger clone is one base away. The CDR3 is CASRRQLHYGYTF. In nucleotides, the CDR3 is TGTGCCAGCAGGAGACAACTACACTATGGCTACACCTTC. J is TRBJ1-2 and V is TRBV5-6; D is unresolved. From germline, CDR1 is SGHDT and CDR2 YYEEEE. V was trimmed by 5 bases and J by 3 bases, leaving 11 bases between them. CDR3 length: 13 residues.

The chain uses TRBV4-2 and TRBJ2-1; 8 positions agree with TRBD2. This CDR3 is 13 amino acids long. The germline V gene has CDR1 LGHNA and CDR2 YNFKEQ. After removal of 8 bases from V and 6 bases from J, the junction contained 6 bases not matched to a gene. CDR3 amino acids: CASGGLVPNEQFF. The CDR3 DNA reads TGTGCCAGCGGGGGACTAGTCCCCAATGAGCAGTTCTTC.

The table lists this clonotype with a few counts. The rearrangement joins TRBV27 to TRBJ2-3, with TRBD2 identical over 10 bases. V shed 4 bases and J 4 bases; nucleotides not matched to a gene: 11. The CDR3 is 17 amino acids. In germline, CDR1 is MNHEY, CDR2 SMNVEV (reference sequence). The CDR3 reads CASSWGSSGRFADTQYF. The CDR3 DNA follows: TGTGCCAGCAGTTGGGGGTCTAGCGGGAGATTCGCAGATACGCAGTATTTT.

Of note for this clonotype: The junction and the germline gene differ at one end; a read error may be behind it. The rearrangement joins TRBV10-3 to TRBJ1-1; D unresolved. CDR1 and CDR2 (germline): ENHRY, SYGVKD. The CDR3 contains 12 residues. CDR3 coding DNA: TGTGCCATCAGTGATGGAGGCACTGAAGCTATCTTT. It yields the protein CAISDGGTEAIF.

This clonotype came up a few times. The chain joins TRBV13 to TRBJ2-7; tentative D call: TRBD2 (6 bases). There are 14 residues in the CDR3. Germline V gene sequence: CDR1 PRHDT, CDR2 FYEKMQ (reference sequence). Trimming pared 5 bases from V and 0 bases from J, leaving 11 bases between. The CDR3 sequence is CASSAGRNSYEQYF. The CDR3 bases are TGTGCCAGCAGCGCGGGACGGAACTCCTACGAGCAGTACTTC.

This clonotype was detected many times. V and J are TRBV6-1 and TRBJ1-1; no clear D. The germline V gene has CDR1 MNHNS and CDR2 SASEGT. V lost 1 base, J lost 2 bases, and 5 bases lay in between. The length of the CDR3 is 13 residues. CDR3 nucleotide sequence: TGTGCCAGCAGTGAAGAGTTTAACACTGAAGCTTTCTTT. Residues: CASSEEFNTEAFF.